The clone carrying this TCR beta chain appeared a few times. Its antigen is as yet unknown. The data originate from a study of identical twins. Germline V CDR1 and CDR2: LNHDA, SQIVND (reference sequence). CDR3 length: 15 residues. V was shortened by 6 bases and J by 0 bases, with 12 bases between the two germline ends. Overall study findings and caveats: Surplus twin overlap in beta out-of-frame sequences was less pronounced. Rather than following the same donors, the conclusions depended on cross-sectional statistical analysis.

MiXCR was run by TCRdb on the 5' RACE reads, yielding one entry per CDR3 protein. The profile shows some 500,000 distinct CDR3 sequences, about 14% of them singletons. The same sample was also studied in work on yellow fever vaccine responses in identical twins.

The chain links TRBV19 to TRBJ2-4, with D tentatively TRBD2 (5 bases). Sequenced: CD4+ T cells sorted from blood. The source of this sequence is a woman between 18 and 29 years old in good health. CDR3 nucleotides: TGTGCCAGTAGGGACGGGATCCTAGCCAAAAACATTCAGTACTTC. This sequence encodes CASRDGILAKNIQYF.